This TCR beta chain was observed in a study of patients and donors after allogeneic stem cell transplantation. TCRdb redid the calling of the RT-PCR reads with MiXCR, one entry per CDR3 protein. The sample has about 70,000 distinct CDR3 sequences, approximately 25% seen once. Trimming took 1 base from V and 6 from J, leaving 10 bases between them. Germline assignment: CDR1 SGHNT and CDR2 YYREEE (reference sequence). This CDR3 is built from 13 residues. This clonotype was counted between two and nine times. The sequenced material came from blood, either unsorted or a sorted T cell fraction (not recorded which). The rearrangement links TRBV5-4 to TRBJ1-2; no clear D. This TCR derives from a human donor who was either an allogeneic HSCT recipient or a stem cell or donor lymphocyte infusion donor (not recorded which). It is not recorded whose cells these are; they may come from a transplant donor. The CDR3 reads CASSLITGNGYTF. For the CDR3, the DNA is TGTGCCAGCAGCTTGATTACCGGGAATGGCTACACCTTC.